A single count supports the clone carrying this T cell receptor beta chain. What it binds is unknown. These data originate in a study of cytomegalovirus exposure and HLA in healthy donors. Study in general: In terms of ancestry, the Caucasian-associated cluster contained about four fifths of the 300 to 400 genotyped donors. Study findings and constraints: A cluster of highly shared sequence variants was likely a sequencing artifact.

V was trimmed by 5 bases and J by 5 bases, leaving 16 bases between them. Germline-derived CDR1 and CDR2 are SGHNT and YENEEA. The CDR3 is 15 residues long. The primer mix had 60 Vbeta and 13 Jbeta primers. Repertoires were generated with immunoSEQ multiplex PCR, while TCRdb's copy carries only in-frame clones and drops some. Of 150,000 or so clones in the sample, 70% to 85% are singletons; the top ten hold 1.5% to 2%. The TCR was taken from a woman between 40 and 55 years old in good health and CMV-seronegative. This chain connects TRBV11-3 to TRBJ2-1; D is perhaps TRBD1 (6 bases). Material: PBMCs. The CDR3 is CASSANRVSDNEQFF. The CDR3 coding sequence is TGTGCCAGCAGCGCTAACAGGGTTTCGGACAATGAGCAGTTCTTC. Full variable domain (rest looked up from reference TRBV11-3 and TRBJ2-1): EAGVVQSPRYKIIEKKQPVAFWCNPISGHNTLYWYLQNLGQGPELLIRYENEEAVDDSQLPKDRFSAERLKGVDSTLKIQPAELGDSAVYLCASSANRVSDNEQFFGPGTRLTVL.